Sequencing of this T cell receptor (beta chain) was carried out in a study of T-cell reconstitution after alpha-beta-depleted transplantation in children. Preparing the TCRbeta library involved the use of unique molecular identifiers. TCRdb fed the PCR reads into MiXCR, producing one record per CDR3 protein. This table has about 610,000 distinct CDR3 sequences, under 12% appearing once. This clonotype appeared a few times. The receptor comes from a human donor who donated a stem cell graft to a child with acute myeloid leukemia. The specimen was PBMCs from the stem cell graft donor, collected from the stem cell graft.

The DNA for the CDR3 is TGCGCCAGCAGCGGGGGGGGGACAGGAGTCTACGAGCAGTACTTC. This translates into CASSGGGTGVYEQYF. The rearrangement uses TRBV5-1 and TRBJ2-7, with a tentative D call TRBD1 (8 bases). Looked up from germline, CDR1 is SGHRS and CDR2 is YFSETQ. The V end lost 4 bases, the J end lost 3 bases, and 17 bases lay between the germline ends. The CDR3 contains 15 residues. Complete variable domain (other parts from reference TRBV5-1 and TRBJ2-7): KAGVTQTPRYLIKTRGQQVTLSCSPISGHRSVSWYQQTPGQGLQFLFEYFSETQRNKGNFPGRFSGRQFSNSRSEMNVSTLELGDSALYLCASSGGGTGVYEQYFGPGTRLTVT.